The 32 T cell receptor beta chains in this list originate from one sample, sequenced in a study of T cell responses to AZD1222 COVID-19 vaccine. The repertoire was sequenced with immunoSEQ multiplex PCR; TCRdb's copy has only in-frame clones and lacks some. The sample includes over 90,000 clones, 75% to 90% of them seen just once. The input for sequencing was peripheral blood, taken on day 0 of AZD1222 vaccination. These receptors all stem from an adult in good health.

The sample holds one count of this clone. CDR3 protein: CASSVVGRQGQETQYF. CDR3 coding DNA: TGTGCCAGCAGCGTAGTTGGGCGGCAGGGTCAAGAGACCCAGTACTTC. The chain carries TRBV9 and TRBJ2-5; D is possibly TRBD1 (5 bases). V lost 0 bases to trimming and J lost 2 bases, with 14 bases between them. The CDR3 has 16 residues. Germline assignment: CDR1 SGDLS and CDR2 YYNGEE. The full variable domain, its missing parts supplied by reference TRBV9 and TRBJ2-5, is DSGVTQTPKHLITATGQRVTLRCSPRSGDLSVYWYQQSLDQGLQFLIQYYNGEERAKGNILERFSAQQFPDLHSELNLSSLELGDSALYFCASSVVGRQGQETQYFGPGTRLLVL.

The chain recombines TRBV27 with TRBJ2-5; TRBD1 matches at 7 bases. CDR1 and CDR2 (germline): MNHEY, SMNVEV (reference sequence). CDR3 length: 14 residues. The V and J ends lost 3 bases and 5 bases, in that order; junction bases with no gene match: 6. The CDR3 protein is CASSFSGGGETQYF. CDR3 nucleotide sequence: TGTGCCAGCAGTTTTTCAGGGGGTGGGGAGACCCAGTACTTC.

The chain has TRBV2 and TRBJ1-3; D uncertain. CDR3 length: 13 residues. Germline V CDR1 and CDR2: SNHLY, FYNNEI. The V end was cut by 8 bases, the J end by 4 bases, with 12 bases between. CDR3 amino acids: CASLVLGGNTIYF. The CDR3 nucleotides are TGTGCCAGCTTGGTCCTTGGAGGAAACACCATATATTTT.

This clone came up once. CDR3 region: CASSTGQTSTGELFF. CDR3 bases: TGCGCCAGCAGCACGGGACAGACTTCCACCGGGGAGCTGTTTTTT. The V call is TRBV5-1, the J call TRBJ2-2, with TRBD1 matching 7 bases. J was trimmed by 4 bases and V by 4 bases; bases with no gene match: 7. This CDR3 is built from 15 residues. Per the germline V gene, CDR1 is SGHRS and CDR2 is YFSETQ.

The chain couples TRBV24-1 to TRBJ2-5; 9 bases are a match to TRBD1. The CDR3 has 14 amino acids. V lost 4 bases and J lost 2; bases outside the gene matches: 1. Germline V gives CDR1 KGHDR, CDR2 SFDVKD. The chain's CDR3 is CATSEGQGQETQYF. The CDR3 region has the DNA TGTGCCACCAGTGAGGGACAGGGACAAGAGACCCAGTACTTC.

The chain employs TRBV6-2 or TRBV6-3 and TRBJ1-1, with D unclear. The ends were cut back, 2 bases at V and 5 bases at J, with 9 bases in the middle. This CDR3 region has 13 residues. Looked up from germline, CDR1 is MNHEY and CDR2 is SVGEGT. The CDR3 nucleotides are TGTGCCAGCAGTTACGCCCAAGGGACTGAAGCTTTCTTT. This codes for CASSYAQGTEAFF.

This clone was counted a single time. This chain links TRBV5-1 with TRBJ2-2; 7 bases are shared with TRBD1. V shed 0 bases and J 2 bases; nucleotides not matched to a gene: 4. Germline CDR1 reads SGHRS; CDR2 reads YFSETQ. CDR3 length equals 16 residues. DNA for the CDR3: TGCGCCAGCAGCTTGGTACAGGGGCTCAACACCGGGGAGCTGTTTTTT. Translating it yields CASSLVQGLNTGELFF.

V and J are TRBV5-1 and TRBJ2-1, with D hard to call. In germline, CDR1 is SGHRS, CDR2 YFSETQ. The CDR3 runs 14 residues. V lost 0 bases, J lost 6 bases, and 10 bases lay in between. The CDR3 region is CASSLGPSFNEQFF. CDR3 sequence (DNA): TGCGCCAGCAGCTTGGGGCCGAGCTTCAATGAGCAGTTCTTC.

Worth noting for this clone: The junction and the germline gene differ at one end; a read error may be behind it. V usage is TRBV19 and J usage is TRBJ2-5; D is perhaps TRBD2 (6 bases). Germline CDR1 reads LNHDA; CDR2 reads SQIVND (reference sequence). The CDR3 extends over 14 amino acids. The chain's CDR3 is CATSNGRFEETQYF. The CDR3 coding sequence is TGTGCCACTAGTAATGGGAGGTTCGAGGAGACCCAGTACTTC.

This rearrangement joins TRBV19 to TRBJ1-1, with TRBD1 matching 8 bases. The J segment lost 5 bases and the V segment lost 4 bases, leaving 9 bases of the junction unmatched. The CDR3 runs 15 residues. Per the germline V gene, CDR1 is LNHDA and CDR2 is SQIVND (reference sequence). CDR3 region: CASSTRQGARTEAFF. In DNA, the CDR3 is TGTGCCAGTAGTACCCGCCAGGGGGCAAGGACTGAAGCTTTCTTT.

The sample holds one count of this clone. V and J are TRBV11-2 and TRBJ1-2; D not certain. With 3 bases removed from V and 7 bases from J, the gap between germline ends came to 6 bases. CDR3 size: 11 residues. The germline CDR1 and CDR2 sequences are SGHAT and FQNNGV. The CDR3 loop reads CASSFVSGYTF. In DNA form, the CDR3 reads TGTGCCAGCAGCTTTGTGTCTGGCTACACCTTC.

V usage is TRBV7-2 and J usage is TRBJ1-5, with D possibly TRBD1 on 6 matching bases. CDR1 and CDR2 from the germline V gene are SGHTA and FQGNSA. The V and J ends lost 1 base and 0 bases respectively, with 13 bases between them. The CDR3 is 17 residues long. The CDR3 DNA is TGTGCCAGCAGCTTAGAGCCTCAGGGGTATAGCAATCAGCCCCAGCATTTT. Translated, it gives CASSLEPQGYSNQPQHF.

This chain joins TRBV5-4 and TRBJ1-5; no clear D gene. Germline V gives CDR1 SGHNT, CDR2 YYREEE (reference sequence). V was trimmed by 4 bases and J by 6 bases, leaving 14 bases between them. The CDR3 sequence is 14 residues long. In DNA form, the CDR3 reads TGTGCCAGCAGCGCACCGGGCAGTGGTCAGCCCCAGCATTTT. Residues: CASSAPGSGQPQHF.

The chain couples TRBV6-5 to TRBJ1-1, with 8 bases aligning to TRBD1. Germline V gene sequence: CDR1 MNHEY, CDR2 SVGAGI. The CDR3 runs to 16 residues. The V segment lost 2 bases and the J segment 1 base; nucleotides outside the gene matches: 6. Here the CDR3 DNA reads TGTGCCAGCAGTTACGCAGGGGGCGTAGGGAACACTGAAGCTTTCTTT. Its translation: CASSYAGGVGNTEAFF.

V is TRBV6-5 and J is TRBJ2-2; D ambiguous. Trimming stripped 6 bases from V and 6 bases from J, with 17 bases between. The germline V gene has CDR1 MNHEY and CDR2 SVGAGI. The CDR3 sequence is 15 residues long. CDR3 sequence reads: CASSKFGSLAGELFF. DNA of the CDR3: TGTGCCAGCAGCAAATTTGGGTCTCTGGCCGGGGAGCTGTTTTTT.

This clone was counted between two and nine times. The chain is built from TRBV3-1 (or the pseudogene TRBV3-2) and TRBJ1-1; D unclear. Trimming pared 6 bases from V and 4 bases from J, leaving 21 bases between. Per the germline V gene, CDR1 is LGHDT and CDR2 is YNNKEL (reference sequence). The CDR3 runs to 16 residues. This CDR3 reads CASSRGGGKESTEAFF. In DNA, the CDR3 is TGTGCCAGCAGTCGCGGAGGAGGGAAGGAAAGCACTGAAGCTTTCTTT.

The rearrangement links TRBV15 to TRBJ1-5; no reliable D call. Looked up from germline, CDR1 is LNHNV and CDR2 is YYDKDF (reference sequence). This CDR3 is built from 15 residues. Deletions cut 0 bases from V and 7 bases from J, with 13 bases between. This chain's CDR3 is CATSRDHNVGQPQHF. The CDR3, as DNA: TGTGCCACCAGCAGAGATCACAACGTGGGCCAGCCCCAGCATTTT.

CDR3 sequence reads: CASSLAGDSYEQYF. The CDR3 bases are TGCGCCAGCAGCTTGGCGGGTGACTCCTACGAGCAGTACTTC. V gene TRBV5-1 combines with J gene TRBJ2-7; no clear D gene. Germline-derived CDR1 and CDR2 are SGHRS and YFSETQ. V was cut by 0 bases and J by 0 bases, with 7 bases left in between. The CDR3 covers 14 residues.

This chain links TRBV27 with TRBJ1-1; possibly TRBD1 for D (5 bases). This CDR3 is built from 14 residues. The V and J ends lost 2 bases and 4 bases respectively, with 11 bases between them. Germline values: CDR1 MNHEY, CDR2 SMNVEV (reference sequence). The CDR3 DNA follows: TGTGCCAGCAGTTTAGGGACCGGAAGCACTGAAGCTTTCTTT. This gives the protein CASSLGTGSTEAFF.

The J gene is TRBJ1-1, the V gene TRBV3-1 (or the pseudogene TRBV3-2), with D possibly TRBD1 on 6 matching bases. Trimming pared 1 base from V and 11 bases from J, leaving 11 bases between. This CDR3 region has 12 residues. CDR1 is LGHDT and CDR2 is YNNKEL in the germline V gene (reference sequence). The CDR3 nucleotides read TGTGCCAGCAGCCAAGCGAGGACAGTTGCTTTCTTT. This gives the protein CASSQARTVAFF.

This rearrangement joins TRBV6-2 or TRBV6-3 to TRBJ2-7; 10 nucleotides match TRBD1. Germline CDR1 is MNHEY and CDR2 is SVGEGT. CDR3 length: 13 amino acids. V lost 6 bases, J lost 6 bases, and 5 bases stayed unmatched. This CDR3 is CASSGGQGREQYF. The CDR3 DNA reads TGTGCCAGCAGCGGGGGACAGGGGCGCGAGCAGTACTTC.

The J gene is TRBJ1-5, the V gene TRBV19; D ambiguous. Germline CDR1 reads LNHDA; CDR2 reads SQIVND (reference sequence). Trimming removed 3 bases from V and 7 bases from J, with 10 bases in between. The CDR3 is 13 residues long. CDR3 amino acids: CASSMGIRQPQHF. The CDR3 bases are TGTGCCAGTAGTATGGGGATTCGACAGCCCCAGCATTTT.

This chain joins TRBV11-2 and TRBJ2-1; D gene uncertain. In germline, CDR1 is SGHAT, CDR2 FQNNGV. The length of the CDR3 is 15 residues. The V end was cut by 1 base, the J end by 0 bases, with 7 bases between. The CDR3 protein is CASSLAASSYNEQFF. The CDR3 nucleotides read TGTGCCAGCAGCTTAGCGGCTAGCTCCTACAATGAGCAGTTCTTC.

A few counts support this clone. This chain joins TRBV7-8 and TRBJ1-1; D gene ambiguous. V gave up 7 bases and J gave up 5 bases, with 11 bases separating them. This CDR3 comprises 12 residues. Germline assignment: CDR1 SGHVS and CDR2 FQNEAQ. In DNA form, the CDR3 reads TGTGCCAGCAATGTCGTGGGTACTGAAGCTTTCTTT. Protein product: CASNVVGTEAFF.

The rearrangement links TRBV6-5 to TRBJ1-4; no reliable D call. V was trimmed by 6 bases and J by 6 bases, leaving 11 bases between them. Germline CDR1 is MNHEY and CDR2 is SVGAGI. The CDR3 runs 13 residues. The CDR3 reads CASSGSSDEKLFF. Written as DNA, the CDR3 is TGTGCCAGCAGCGGGAGCAGTGATGAAAAACTGTTTTTT.

V gene TRBV11-3 combines with J gene TRBJ1-5; D perhaps matches TRBD1 (6 bases). The CDR3 loop spans 13 amino acids. In germline, CDR1 is SGHNT, CDR2 YENEEA. Trimming pared 11 bases from V and 3 bases from J, leaving 14 bases between. Here the CDR3 DNA reads TGTGCCCGGCAGGACAGTTCCAATCAGCCCCAGCATTTT. Translated, it gives CARQDSSNQPQHF.

This rearrangement joins TRBV11-2 to TRBJ2-2; TRBD2 aligns across 7 bases. After removal of 5 bases from V and 5 bases from J, the junction contained 8 bases not matched to a gene. This CDR3 comprises 15 residues. Germline CDR1 SGHAT, CDR2 FQNNGV. CDR3 sequence: CASSLRPGGTGELFF. CDR3 DNA sequence: TGTGCCAGCAGCCTACGGCCGGGGGGAACCGGGGAGCTGTTTTTT. The whole variable domain, filled in from reference TRBV11-2 and TRBJ2-2, reads EAGVAQSPRYKIIEKRQSVAFWCNPISGHATLYWYQQILGQGPKLLIQFQNNGVVDDSQLPKDRFSAERLKGVDSTLKIQPAKLEDSAVYLCASSLRPGGTGELFFGEGSRLTVL.

The rearrangement uses TRBV11-2 and TRBJ1-2; D gene uncertain. The CDR3 is 13 residues long. V was shortened by 3 bases and J by 0 bases, with 5 bases between the two germline ends. Germline CDR1 reads SGHAT; CDR2 reads FQNNGV. As DNA, the CDR3 is TGTGCCAGCAGCTTCGGCACTAACTATGGCTACACCTTC. Protein product: CASSFGTNYGYTF.

This clone was picked up one time. The chain uses TRBV29-1 and TRBJ1-6, with 8 positions matching TRBD1. V lost 7 bases to trimming and J lost 7 bases; unmatched junction nucleotides: 6. The germline V gene has CDR1 SQVTM and CDR2 ANQGSEA. There are 13 residues in the CDR3. The CDR3: CSARQGTNSPLHF. In DNA, the CDR3 is TGCAGCGCCCGACAGGGGACCAATTCACCCCTCCACTTT.

The chain links TRBV21-1 to TRBJ1-2. TRBV21-1 constitutes a pseudogene. CDR3 length: 14 residues. CDR3 in DNA: TGTGCCAGCTTTCCTCGGCAGCTGATTATGAGCTACACCTTC. Translated: CASFPRQLIMSYTF.

The chain couples TRBV14 to TRBJ2-5; D gene unclear. The germline V gene has CDR1 SGHDN and CDR2 FVKESK. Deletions cut 1 base from V and 1 base from J, with 7 bases between. CDR3 length: 14 amino acids. The CDR3: CASSQATFQETQYF. CDR3 bases: TGTGCCAGCAGCCAAGCGACGTTCCAAGAGACCCAGTACTTC.

The chain uses TRBV18 and TRBJ1-1; TRBD1 agrees at 11 bases. The CDR3 is made up of 16 amino acids. Losses at the gene ends were 3 bases for V and 4 bases for J; bases not matched to a gene: 7. Germline loops: CDR1 KGHSH, CDR2 LQKENI. CDR3: CASSPVTGTGGTEAFF. Written as DNA, the CDR3 is TGTGCCAGCTCACCTGTAACCGGGACAGGGGGCACTGAAGCTTTCTTT. Filled out from reference TRBV18 and TRBJ1-1, the complete variable domain reads NAGVMQNPRHLVRRRGQEARLRCSPMKGHSHVYWYRQLPEEGLKFMVYLQKENIIDESGMPKERFSAEFPKEGPSILRIQQVVRGDSAAYFCASSPVTGTGGTEAFFGQGTRLTVV.